This TCR beta chain appears in the sequencing data of a study of cytomegalovirus exposure and HLA in healthy donors. Regarding the study as a whole: A later analysis linked a missense DCLRE1C variant to TCR beta V- and J-gene trimming. The authors reported that TCR beta sequences could predict HLA-A and HLA-B alleles. These predictions were accurate for most subjects in the first cohort.

This clone came up a few times. The antigen remains undetermined. Both 60 Vbeta primers and 13 Jbeta primers went into the PCR. The protocol was immunoSEQ multiplex PCR, while the TCRdb copy is restricted to in-frame clones and leaves out a portion. The table lists approximately 150,000 clones, around three quarters of them singletons. Trimming shortened V by 0 bases and J by 11 bases, and 7 bases separated the two germline ends. The CDR3 runs to 11 residues. Looked up from germline, CDR1 is SGHAT and CDR2 is FQNNGV. The gene calls are TRBV11-2 and TRBJ1-1; D perhaps matches TRBD1 (5 bases). Sequencing was done on a sample of PBMCs. The clonotype comes from a male donor in good health and CMV-seronegative. The CDR3 sequence is CASSLEGVAFF. For the CDR3, the DNA is TGTGCCAGCAGCTTAGAAGGGGTCGCTTTCTTT.